This passage covers 18 T cell receptor gamma chains from one sample sequenced in a study of γδ T cells in repeated Plasmodium falciparum infection. Bulk repertoires came from Vgamma9/Vdelta2+ or Vdelta2-negative gammadelta T cells flow-sorted from PBMC. TCRdb made new clone calls on the multiplex PCR reads using CATT. The sample lists 28,000 or so gamma-chain clones, approximately 1.5% seen once, with around 19% in the top ten. The specimen sequenced was gamma-delta T cells from blood. These TCRs come from a pool of human donors (malaria-infected and uninfected, not separated).

On this clone itself: The likely explanation is a read error, given a far larger clone one base away. Other DNA sequences in the same sample also yield this CDR3. The V and J genes are TRGV9 and TRGJP. The J gene, not given by TCRdb, was assigned here from a germline match of the nucleotide sequence. This CDR3 region has 17 residues. Per germline, CDR1 GITISATS and CDR2 ISYDGTV (reference sequence). After removal of 2 bases from V and 12 bases from J, the junction contained 13 bases not matched to a gene. In DNA form, the CDR3 reads TGTGCCTTGTGGGAGGCCAGAGTTCAGCGGGGCAAAAAAATCAAGGTATTT. As protein: CALWEARVQRGKKIKVF.

This clone appeared a few times. The protein that TCRdb holds for this DNA derives from a much larger clone and differs from the translated DNA at residue 8, which likely indicates a read error; the protein shown here is translated from the DNA. The V and J genes are TRGV9 and TRGJP. The J gene, left out of TCRdb, was set here by checking the DNA against germline. This CDR3 spans 18 amino acids. V was pared by 4 bases and J by 9 bases, with 15 bases of the junction left unmatched. Germline assignment: CDR1 GITISATS and CDR2 ISYDGTV (reference sequence). The CDR3 loop reads CALWDLQKVVLGKKIKVF. The CDR3 nucleotides are TGTGCCTTGTGGGACCTGCAAAAGGTAGTGTTGGGCAAAAAAATCAAGGTATTT.

Regarding this clone: TCRdb's protein for this DNA is that of a much larger clone and differs from the translation at residue 3, likely a read error; the protein shown is the DNA translation. The rearrangement uses TRGV9 and TRGJP. The J gene is absent in TCRdb and was assigned here via DNA matching to germline. The CDR3 spans 17 residues. Germline-derived CDR1 and CDR2 are GITISATS and ISYDGTV (reference sequence). The DNA of the CDR3 is TGTGCCATGTGGGAGGTCCCGCAAGAGTTGGGCAAAAAAATCAAGGTATTT. The encoded protein is CAMWEVPQELGKKIKVF.

There are many counts of this clone. It differs at one base from a far larger clone, so likely a read error. Distinct nucleotide sequences in the sample also encode this CDR3. CDR3 in DNA: TGCGCCTTGTGGGAGGTGCAGAGGGGGCCTAAGAAACTCTTT. Protein product: CALWEVQRGPKKLF. This chain links TRGV9 with TRGJ1 or TRGJ2. No J segment appears in TCRdb, so it was assigned here by matching the sequence to germline. The CDR3 covers 14 residues. Per germline, CDR1 GITISATS and CDR2 ISYDGTV (reference sequence).

There are many counts of this clone. The chain uses TRGV8 and TRGJ1 or TRGJ2. TCRdb supplies no J gene; here it was assigned by aligning the nucleotide sequence to germline. The CDR3 contains 12 residues. Germline CDR1 and CDR2: VENAVY and YDSYNSRV. V trimming: 5 bases; J trimming: 7 bases; junction bases outside the gene matches: 8. The CDR3 DNA reads as TGTGCCACCTGGGGATCTGACTATAAGAAACTCTTT. It translates to CATWGSDYKKLF.

This clone was seen more than once but under ten times. This sequence is one base from a far larger clone and is likely a read error. Other DNA sequences in the sample encode the same CDR3. This sequence joins TRGV2 and TRGJ1 or TRGJ2. TCRdb is silent on the J gene; assignment here came from matching the DNA to germline. CDR1 is EGSNGY and CDR2 is YDSYNSKV in the germline V gene. This CDR3 is 14 amino acids long. The chain's CDR3 is CATWDASFYYKKLF. CDR3 nucleotide sequence: TGCGCCACCTGGGACGCTTCTTTTTATTATAAGAAACTCTTT.

This clone was detected ten times or more. The TCRdb record carries a much larger clone's protein, which differs from this DNA's translation at residue 6; a read error is the likely cause, and the protein listed here is the DNA translation. This chain connects TRGV2 to TRGJP2. Germline CDR1 is EGSNGY and CDR2 is YDSYNSKV. V shed 2 bases and J 3 bases; nucleotides not matched to a gene: 9. The CDR3 runs 16 residues. The CDR3 region is CATWDERRGSDWIKTF. DNA of the CDR3: TGTGCCACCTGGGACGAGCGTAGAGGTAGTGATTGGATCAAGACGTTT.

This clone was detected many times. V and J are TRGV3 and TRGJ1 or TRGJ2. J lost 11 bases, V lost 0 bases, and 7 bases had no gene match. Germline V CDR1 and CDR2: VTNTFY, YDVSTARD (reference sequence). The CDR3 consists of 12 residues. Written as DNA, the CDR3 is TGTGCCACCTGGGACAGGCGTTGCGAGAAACTCTTT. Protein sequence: CATWDRRCEKLF.

This clone occurred a few times. TCRdb records a much larger clone's protein for this DNA, with a difference at residue 5 that likely arises from a read error; the protein given is the translation of the DNA. The chain combines TRGV9 with TRGJP. TCRdb is silent on the J gene; assignment here came from matching the DNA to germline. The CDR3 is made up of 17 amino acids. Germline CDR1 reads GITISATS; CDR2 reads ISYDGTV (reference sequence). V gave up 5 bases and J gave up 6 bases; unmatched junction bases: 10. This CDR3 is CALWVPAAELGKKIKVF. The DNA for the CDR3 is TGTGCCTTGTGGGTCCCCGCAGCAGAGTTGGGCAAAAAAATCAAGGTATTT.

This clone was seen repeatedly, ten times or more. A far more abundant clone sits one base away, making this likely a read error. Other DNA sequences within the sample encode an identical CDR3. The rearrangement joins TRGV9 to TRGJ1 or TRGJ2. Matching the DNA to germline supplied the J gene, which TCRdb does not give. The CDR3 runs to 12 residues. The germline CDR1 and CDR2 sequences are GITISATS and ISYDGTV (reference sequence). CDR3 nucleotides: TGTGCCCTGTGGGAGGCGCCTCATAAGAAACTCTTT. It translates to CALWEAPHKKLF.

This clone has at least ten counts. The protein in TCRdb stems from a much larger clone and differs at residue 9 from this DNA's translation, likely a read error; here the protein is translated from the DNA. The rearrangement joins TRGV9 to TRGJP. TCRdb lists no J gene, so it was determined here by aligning the DNA to germline. From germline, CDR1 is GITISATS and CDR2 ISYDGTV (reference sequence). The length of the CDR3 is 16 residues. CDR3 region: CALWDAKESGKKIKVF. In DNA, the CDR3 is TGTGCCTTGTGGGACGCTAAAGAGTCGGGCAAAAAAATCAAGGTATTT.

This clone showed up many times. TCRdb's entry gives the protein of a much larger clone, which mismatches this DNA's translation at residue 10, likely from a read error; the protein reported here is translated from the DNA. This chain joins TRGV9 and TRGJ1 or TRGJ2. The J gene was missing in TCRdb and was found by matching the end of the DNA to germline. This CDR3 region has 13 residues. Germline V gene sequence: CDR1 GITISATS, CDR2 ISYDGTV (reference sequence). CDR3 in DNA: TGTGCCTTGTGGGAGTTCCATTATTATAGGAAACTCTTT. Translating gives CALWEFHYYRKLF.

Notes on this clone: Given a far larger clone just one base away, this is likely a sequencing read error. Other DNA sequences from this sample encode an identical CDR3 as well. This chain joins TRGV3 and TRGJ1 or TRGJ2. The CDR3 runs 14 residues. The V segment lost 1 base and the J segment 7 bases; nucleotides outside the gene matches: 10. Germline CDR1 VTNTFY, CDR2 YDVSTARD (reference sequence). CDR3 loop: CATWDSPGGYKKLF. CDR3 coding DNA: TGTGCCACCTGGGACAGTCCGGGGGGATATAAGAAACTCTTT.

Ten or more counts support this clone. TCRdb has a much larger clone's protein, which differs at residue 7 from the translation of this DNA, likely because of a read error; what is shown is the protein translated from the DNA. The identical CDR3 is also encoded by other nucleotide sequences in the sample. The rearrangement links TRGV5 to TRGJ1 or TRGJ2. Trimming removed 0 bases from V and 7 bases from J; junction bases left unmatched: 3. The CDR3 has 12 residues. Germline CDR1 is VINAFY and CDR2 is YDVSNSKD. CDR3 in amino acids: CATWDRGYKKLF. In DNA, the CDR3 is TGTGCCACCTGGGACAGGGGATATAAGAAACTCTTT.

Notes on this clone: A read error is likely here: a far larger clone is one base away. In the same sample, other DNA sequences code for this CDR3. TRGV9 is the V gene, and the J gene was not called. Germline CDR1 is GITISATS and CDR2 is ISYDGTV (reference sequence). The CDR3 extends over 12 amino acids. The CDR3 DNA is TGTGCCTTGTGGGAGGTCTCTTATAAGAAACTTTTT. Its translation is CALWEVSYKKLF.

This clone was observed at least ten times. The translation of this DNA and the TCRdb protein of a much larger clone differ at residue 5, probably owing to a read error; the protein shown here is translated from the DNA. J gene calling gave no result, while the V gene is TRGV9. The V gene's germline CDR1 is GITISATS and CDR2 ISYDGTV (reference sequence). The CDR3 loop spans 11 amino acids. This CDR3 reads CALWGVDEELF. DNA for the CDR3: TGTGCCTTGTGGGGGGTGGACGAGGAACTCTTT.

Notes on this clone: This DNA's translation differs at residue 9 from TCRdb's protein, which comes from a much larger clone; a read error is likely, and the protein shown is translated from the DNA. V is TRGV4 and J is TRGJP2. The J gene was not available in TCRdb and was assigned here by matching the DNA to germline segments. The CDR3 loop spans 12 amino acids. Germline CDR1 EGSTGY, CDR2 YDSYTSSV. The CDR3 DNA reads as TGTGCCACCTGGGGGGTGGATTGGACCAAGACGTTT. Protein product: CATWGVDWTKTF.

Notes on this clone: The TCRdb protein comes from a much larger clone and disagrees with this DNA's translation at residue 10, likely due to a read error; the protein given here is derived from the DNA. The chain employs TRGV4 and TRGJ1 or TRGJ2. The J gene was not available in TCRdb and was assigned here by matching the DNA to germline segments. CDR1 is EGSTGY and CDR2 is YDSYTSSV in the germline V gene. The CDR3 covers 14 residues. V lost 0 bases to trimming and J lost 8 bases; unmatched junction nucleotides: 10. This CDR3 reads CATWDGPLRHKKLF. CDR3 sequence (DNA): TGTGCCACCTGGGATGGGCCCCTTAGGCATAAGAAACTCTTT.